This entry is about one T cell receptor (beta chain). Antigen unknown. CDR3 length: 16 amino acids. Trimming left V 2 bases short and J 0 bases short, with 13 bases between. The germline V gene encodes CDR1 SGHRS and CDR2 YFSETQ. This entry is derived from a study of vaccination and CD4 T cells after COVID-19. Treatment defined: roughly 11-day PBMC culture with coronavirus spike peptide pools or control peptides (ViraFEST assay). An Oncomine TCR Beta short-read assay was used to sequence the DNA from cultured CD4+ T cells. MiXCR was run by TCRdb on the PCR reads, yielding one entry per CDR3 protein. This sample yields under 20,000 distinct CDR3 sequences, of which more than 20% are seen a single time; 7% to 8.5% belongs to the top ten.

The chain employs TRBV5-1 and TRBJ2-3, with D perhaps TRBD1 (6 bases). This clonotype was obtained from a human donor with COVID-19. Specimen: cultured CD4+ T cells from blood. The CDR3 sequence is CASSLQGSHSTDTQYF. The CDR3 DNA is TGCGCCAGCAGCTTACAGGGATCACATAGCACAGATACGCAGTATTTT.